Presented here are 30 T cell receptor beta chains from one specimen sequenced in a study of cytomegalovirus exposure and HLA in healthy donors. Primers: 60 Vbeta forward and 13 Jbeta reverse. Sequencing was performed with immunoSEQ multiplex PCR; in TCRdb, only in-frame clones are kept and a portion is missing. There are about 85,000 clones in the sample; approximately 66% occur only once, and about 3.9% lies in the top ten. The material sequenced was PBMCs. These TCRs come from a man aged 25 to 40 in good health and CMV-seronegative.

The chain joins TRBV5-1 to TRBJ1-5; weak D call: TRBD1 (6 bases). CDR3 length equals 14 residues. Trimming stripped 1 base from V and 6 bases from J, with 11 bases between. The germline V gene has CDR1 SGHRS and CDR2 YFSETQ. CDR3 bases: TGCGCCAGCAGCTTGAGACAGGCGGGTCAGCCCCAGCATTTT. It specifies CASSLRQAGQPQHF.

The rearrangement uses TRBV2 and TRBJ1-2; TRBD1 agrees at 9 bases. Germline assignment: CDR1 SNHLY and CDR2 FYNNEI. J was trimmed by 8 bases and V by 0 bases; bases with no gene match: 10. This CDR3 has 16 amino acids. The CDR3, as DNA: TGTGCCAGCAGTGAAGCGAGAACCACAGGGGGCGACGGCTACACCTTC. Translating it yields CASSEARTTGGDGYTF.

Only a few counts were recorded for this clone. This chain links TRBV6-1 with TRBJ1-1; D unresolved. Trimming left V 6 bases short and J 2 bases short, with 16 bases between. CDR1 is MNHNS and CDR2 is SASEGT in the germline V gene. The CDR3 runs 15 residues. CDR3 DNA: TGTGCCAGCAGCCAGACGCCCATGACAAACACTGAAGCTTTCTTT. Protein product: CASSQTPMTNTEAFF.

The rearrangement joins TRBV5-4 to TRBJ2-5; D gene unclear. The ends were cut back, 0 bases at V and 3 bases at J, with 12 bases in the middle. Germline V gene lookup returns CDR1 SGHNT and CDR2 YYREEE (reference sequence). The CDR3 has 15 residues. CDR3 amino acids: CASSLVGFAEETQYF. Written as DNA, the CDR3 is TGTGCCAGCAGCTTGGTAGGTTTTGCGGAAGAGACCCAGTACTTC.

This clone was found a few times. V and J are TRBV6-4 and TRBJ2-6, with 7 nucleotides matching TRBD1. Germline V gene lookup returns CDR1 MRHNA and CDR2 SNTAGT. Trimming cost V 5 bases and J 0 bases; bases outside gene matches: 4. The length of the CDR3 is 16 residues. CDR3 protein: CASSKGASSGANVLTF. The CDR3 bases are TGTGCCAGCAGTAAGGGGGCTAGCTCTGGGGCCAACGTCCTGACTTTC.

The CDR3 nucleotides read TGCGCCAGCAGCTTGGGGACAGGGGGCAACTATGGCTACACCTTC. Residues: CASSLGTGGNYGYTF. The V and J genes are TRBV5-1 and TRBJ1-2; 11 bases align to TRBD1. Per the germline V gene, CDR1 is SGHRS and CDR2 is YFSETQ. The CDR3 is 15 residues long. V shed 0 bases and J 2 bases; nucleotides not matched to a gene: 0.

J is TRBJ1-2 and V is TRBV27; 7 bases agree with TRBD1. Germline trimming cut 5 bases from V and 8 bases from J; bases unmatched to any gene: 5. The CDR3 spans 12 residues. Germline assignment: CDR1 MNHEY and CDR2 SMNVEV (reference sequence). The CDR3 is CASSQGQDGYTF. CDR3 sequence (DNA): TGTGCCAGCAGTCAAGGACAGGACGGCTACACCTTC.

The rearrangement links TRBV5-4 to TRBJ1-4; 9 nucleotides align to TRBD1. After removal of 4 bases from V and 6 bases from J, the junction contained 10 bases not matched to a gene. The CDR3 totals 16 residues. In germline, CDR1 is SGHNT, CDR2 YYREEE (reference sequence). The CDR3 loop reads CASSPEGQGTYEKLFF. CDR3 bases: TGTGCCAGCAGCCCAGAAGGACAGGGGACGTATGAAAAACTGTTTTTT.

V is TRBV28 and J is TRBJ2-2; a weak D match, TRBD2 (5 bases). The CDR3 runs to 14 residues. The V gene's germline CDR1 is MDHEN and CDR2 SYDVKM. Trimming left V 7 bases short and J 4 bases short, with 13 bases between. CDR3 sequence: CASIDLAGTGELFF. CDR3 DNA sequence: TGTGCCAGCATCGACTTGGCGGGCACCGGGGAGCTGTTTTTT.

This clone was seen only a few times. The chain combines TRBV27 with TRBJ2-3, with TRBD1 as a possible D gene (6 bases). Trimming removed 4 bases at V and 8 bases at J, with 13 bases between. The V gene's germline CDR1 is MNHEY and CDR2 SMNVEV (reference sequence). The CDR3 length is 13 residues. The CDR3 nucleotides read TGTGCCAGCAGTTACCACCGGGACATTACGCAGTATTTT. Its translation is CASSYHRDITQYF.

The genes are TRBV18 and TRBJ2-3, with D tentatively TRBD2 (6 bases). The germline V gene encodes CDR1 KGHSH and CDR2 LQKENI. V was shortened by 1 base and J by 0 bases, with 11 bases between the two germline ends. The CDR3 is 16 amino acids. This CDR3 reads CASSPLGSGSTDTQYF. DNA for the CDR3: TGTGCCAGCTCACCACTCGGTAGCGGCAGCACAGATACGCAGTATTTT.

The chain combines TRBV20-1 with TRBJ2-7, with D perhaps TRBD2 (5 bases). V was trimmed by 4 bases and J by 5 bases, leaving 6 bases between them. The CDR3 is 10 amino acids. CDR1 is DFQATT, CDR2 SNEGSKA, per germline (reference sequence). The CDR3 reads CSAIGNEQYF. The CDR3 bases are TGCAGTGCTATCGGGAACGAGCAGTACTTC.

The V gene is TRBV12-5, the J gene TRBJ2-1; 7 bases map to TRBD1. This CDR3 contains 17 residues. Germline loops: CDR1 LGHNT, CDR2 FRNRAP. V gave up 6 bases and J gave up 0 bases; unmatched junction bases: 11. For the CDR3, the DNA is TGTGCTAGTGGGGATTCCGGGACAGCAGACTCCTACAATGAGCAGTTCTTC. Translating gives CASGDSGTADSYNEQFF.

CDR3 DNA sequence: TGCGCCAGCAGCCATTTAGCGGGGGACGAGACCCAGTACTTC. Translating gives CASSHLAGDETQYF. The V and J genes are TRBV4-1 and TRBJ2-5, with 9 bases matching TRBD2. The CDR3 is 14 residues long. Looked up from germline, CDR1 is MGHRA and CDR2 is YSYEKL. With V trimmed by 3 bases and J by 5 bases, 4 bases remained unmatched.

The rearrangement uses TRBV10-2 and TRBJ1-2, with D possibly matching TRBD1 (5 bases). Trimming left V 2 bases short and J 1 base short, with 14 bases between. The length of the CDR3 is 16 residues. The germline V gene encodes CDR1 WSHSY and CDR2 SAAADI. CDR3: CASSETGSELNYGYTF. CDR3 coding DNA: TGCGCCAGCAGTGAGACAGGCTCCGAGCTTAACTATGGCTACACCTTC.

This clone appeared a few times. The chain carries TRBV15 and TRBJ2-5; 10 bases are a match to TRBD1. The CDR3 totals 13 residues. From germline, CDR1 is LNHNV and CDR2 YYDKDF (reference sequence). The ends lost 8 bases at V and 1 base at J; junction bases unmatched: 1. CDR3 sequence (DNA): TGTGCCACCCGGACAGGGGGCCAAGAGACCCAGTACTTC. Protein: CATRTGGQETQYF.

Only one count was recorded for this clone. The V gene is TRBV6-5, the J gene TRBJ1-6; D ambiguous. The germline V gene encodes CDR1 MNHEY and CDR2 SVGAGI. The V end was cut by 7 bases, the J end by 0 bases, with 10 bases between. This CDR3 spans 15 amino acids. In DNA form, the CDR3 reads TGTGCCAGCACCGCCGGGAGCTCCTATAATTCACCCCTCCACTTT. Amino acid sequence: CASTAGSSYNSPLHF.

This chain uses TRBV6-1 with TRBJ1-6, with TRBD1 matching over 7 bases. The junction had 6 bases not matched to a gene; V was cut back by 0 bases and J by 10 bases. Germline V gene lookup returns CDR1 MNHNS and CDR2 SASEGT. This CDR3 is 15 amino acids long. The CDR3, as DNA: TGTGCCAGCAGTGAAGCTTACAGGGGAAGATCACCCCTCCACTTT. Protein: CASSEAYRGRSPLHF.

The gene calls are TRBV19 and TRBJ2-7; 7 bases line up with TRBD2. J gave up 5 bases and V 5 bases, and 18 bases lay outside the gene matches. Germline V CDR1 and CDR2: LNHDA, SQIVND (reference sequence). This CDR3 region has 17 residues. CDR3: CASSPQGRGTARDEQYF. CDR3 bases: TGTGCCAGTAGTCCCCAAGGGCGGGGGACGGCCAGAGACGAGCAGTACTTC.

The chain combines TRBV7-9 with TRBJ2-7; weak D call: TRBD1 (6 bases). Germline CDR1 reads SEHNR; CDR2 reads FQNEAQ (reference sequence). Trimming removed 5 bases from V and 9 bases from J, with 14 bases in between. The length of the CDR3 is 12 residues. CDR3 in amino acids: CASSRDTPGQYF. The CDR3 region has the DNA TGTGCCAGCAGCCGGGACACCCCGGGGCAGTACTTC.

Regarding this clone: The CDR3 carries no conserved terminal phenylalanine or tryptophan, so it likely arises from a read error. CDR3 protein: CASSFASGGLYEQYS. CDR3 in DNA: TGTGCCAGCAGCTTTGCTAGCGGGGGGCTATACGAGCAGTACTCC. The chain carries TRBV7-2 and TRBJ2-7, with 11 nucleotides matching TRBD2. This CDR3 comprises 15 residues. Germline-derived CDR1 and CDR2 are SGHTA and FQGNSA. Trimming removed 3 bases from V and 4 bases from J; junction bases left unmatched: 5.

The chain recombines TRBV9 with TRBJ2-1, with TRBD2 as a possible D gene (6 bases). Deletions cut 3 bases from V and 0 bases from J, with 7 bases between. The CDR3 covers 14 residues. Per germline, CDR1 SGDLS and CDR2 YYNGEE. CDR3 in DNA: TGTGCCAGCAGCGCGCGGGACTCCTACAATGAGCAGTTCTTC. It codes for CASSARDSYNEQFF.

The chain recombines TRBV4-2 with TRBJ1-1; D gene ambiguous. The V gene lost 4 bases and the J gene lost 2 bases, with 17 bases spanning the gap. CDR3 size: 16 residues. Germline CDR1 and CDR2: LGHNA and YNFKEQ. The CDR3 reads CASSPYGEGPNTEAFF. The CDR3 DNA sequence: TGTGCCAGCAGCCCTTACGGGGAGGGCCCCAACACTGAAGCTTTCTTT.

J is TRBJ2-3 and V is TRBV30; 9 bases line up with TRBD2. The CDR3 is 14 residues long. Unmatched junction bases numbered 9, after V lost 3 bases and J lost 8 bases. CDR1 is GTSNPN and CDR2 is SVGIG in the germline V gene (reference sequence). The CDR3 loop is CAWRLAGERGTQYF. In nucleotides, the CDR3 is TGTGCCTGGAGATTAGCGGGAGAAAGGGGTACGCAGTATTTT. The full variable domain, in which reference TRBV30 and TRBJ2-3 provide the parts outside the CDR3, is SQTIHQWPATLVQPVGSPLSLECTVEGTSNPNLYWYRQAAGRGLQLLFYSVGIGQISSEVPQNLSASRPQDRQFILSSKKLLLSDSGFYLCAWRLAGERGTQYFGPGTRLTVL.

The chain uses TRBV27 and TRBJ2-3; 8 positions match TRBD2. Trimming took 3 bases from V and 3 from J; bases not matched to a gene: 11. The CDR3 has 17 residues. Germline CDR1 MNHEY, CDR2 SMNVEV (reference sequence). CDR3 amino acids: CASSLSPGGPGTDTQYF. DNA of the CDR3: TGTGCCAGCAGTTTGTCACCGGGGGGGCCGGGGACAGATACGCAGTATTTT.

V usage is TRBV11-3 and J usage is TRBJ2-3; D may be TRBD1 (6 bases). The germline gives CDR1 SGHNT, CDR2 YENEEA. The CDR3 length is 14 residues. V lost 1 base to trimming and J lost 3 bases, with 8 bases between them. The CDR3 protein is CASSLVGTTDTQYF. The CDR3 coding sequence is TGTGCCAGCAGCTTAGTAGGGACAACAGATACGCAGTATTTT.

Only one count was recorded for this clone. The V gene is TRBV9, the J gene TRBJ2-1; 7 bases are shared with TRBD1. After removal of 0 bases from V and 5 bases from J, the junction contained 5 bases not matched to a gene. CDR1 and CDR2 (germline): SGDLS, YYNGEE. This CDR3 contains 15 residues. CDR3 in DNA: TGTGCCAGCAGCGTAGTGGGACAGCCGAACAATGAGCAGTTCTTC. Its translation is CASSVVGQPNNEQFF.

J is TRBJ2-1 and V is TRBV11-2; 12 positions agree with TRBD2. This CDR3 is 16 amino acids long. The ends lost 4 bases at V and 7 bases at J; junction bases unmatched: 8. From germline, CDR1 is SGHAT and CDR2 FQNNGV. The CDR3 region is CASSSLTTSGGNEQFF. For the CDR3, the DNA is TGTGCCAGCAGCTCACTGACTACTAGCGGGGGGAATGAGCAGTTCTTC.

This clone has only a few counts. The chain uses TRBV7-6 and TRBJ2-7; the D is unclear. CDR3 size: 13 residues. Trimming cost V 3 bases and J 5 bases, with 11 bases left between them. Per the germline V gene, CDR1 is SGHVS and CDR2 is FNYEAQ. The CDR3 DNA sequence: TGTGCCAGCAGCTTCCCAGGATTCCACGAGCAGTACTTC. It yields the protein CASSFPGFHEQYF.

The rearrangement uses TRBV10-3 and TRBJ1-2; the D gene is possibly TRBD1 (5 bases). This CDR3 is 12 amino acids long. The ends were cut back, 6 bases at V and 6 bases at J, with 11 bases in the middle. Germline V gives CDR1 ENHRY, CDR2 SYGVKD. CDR3 nucleotides: TGTGCCATCAGGCGCAGGGTGCATGGCTACACCTTC. This sequence encodes CAIRRRVHGYTF.